This TCR beta chain was obtained from a study of Ad26.COV2.S vaccination and SARS-CoV-2 variants. Points from the study as a whole: Across vaccine and placebo recipients, the breadth of non-spike TCRs was similar.

V trimming: 6 bases; J trimming: 8 bases; junction bases outside the gene matches: 9. Germline lookup yields CDR1 LNHDA and CDR2 SQIVND (reference sequence). CDR3 size: 14 residues. In this sample, this clone turned up once. Its antigen is still unknown. Treatment: some 20 received Ad26.COV2.S at low or high dose, single or two shots; roughly five received placebo; per-sample allocation not given. Vaccine and placebo recipients were sampled on day 63 after the first injection. This Boston cohort included adults aged 18-55 years. In the vaccine, an Ad26 vector expressed the SARS-CoV-2 spike of the Wuhan strain. Here immunoSEQ multiplex PCR was the method, and the copy in TCRdb shows in-frame clones only, minus some. This sample has roughly 240,000 clones, with roughly 90% found just once.

The sequences come from peripheral blood, collected in a trial of Ad26.COV2.S vaccine versus placebo. The TCR was taken from a person between 18 and 60 years old who received the Ad26.COV2.S COVID-19 vaccine or a placebo. The chain has TRBV19 and TRBJ2-1, with 8 bases lining up with TRBD1. Here the CDR3 reads CASSYDRGYDEQFF. CDR3 bases: TGTGCCAGTAGCTACGACAGGGGTTACGATGAGCAGTTCTTC.